This TCR beta chain was retrieved from a study of T-cell memory formation after mild COVID-19. Across the study: Clustering of TCRs was largely donor specific.

TCRdb re-called the 5' RACE reads through MiXCR, storing one row per CDR3 protein. The data show about 440,000 distinct CDR3 sequences, 20% seen once. Findings and caveats of the study: CD4+ contracting clones were found mainly in CM and EM, and CD8+ ones in EMRA. The finding that pre-infection memory included some responding clones suggested that cross-reactive memory joined. Still unconfirmed is whether the second-wave clones peaking on day 37 recognized SARS-CoV-2.

This clonotype rates as large. Its antigen is still unknown. With 5 bases clipped from V and 4 bases from J, the junction kept 10 bases outside the gene matches. Germline assignment: CDR1 DFQATT and CDR2 SNEGSKA (reference sequence). The CDR3 has 15 residues. This receptor was identified in an adult woman who had mild COVID-19 (a few samples of this study predate the infection). Cell type and time point are not known. Source material: PBMCs or a T cell subset sorted from them (not recorded which). V gene TRBV20-1 combines with J gene TRBJ2-3; 9 bases fit TRBD2. In nucleotides, the CDR3 is TGCAGTGCTGGACAGATCGGCGGGGGGGCAGATACGCAGTATTTT. As protein: CSAGQIGGGADTQYF.